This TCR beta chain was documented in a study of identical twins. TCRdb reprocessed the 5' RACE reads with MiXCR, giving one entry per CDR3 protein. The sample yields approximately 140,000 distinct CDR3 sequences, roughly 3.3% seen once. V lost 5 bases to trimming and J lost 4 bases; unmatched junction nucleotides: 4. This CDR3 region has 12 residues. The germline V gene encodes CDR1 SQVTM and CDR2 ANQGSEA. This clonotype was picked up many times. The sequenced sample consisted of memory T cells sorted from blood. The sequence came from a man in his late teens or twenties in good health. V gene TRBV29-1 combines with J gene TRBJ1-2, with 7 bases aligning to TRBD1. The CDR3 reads CSVSPGGYGYTF. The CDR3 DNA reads TGCAGCGTTTCCCCAGGGGGCTATGGCTACACCTTC. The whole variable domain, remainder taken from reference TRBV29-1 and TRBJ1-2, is SAVISQKPSRDICQRGTSLTIQCQVDSQVTMMFWYRQQPGQSLTLIATANQGSEATYESGFVIDKFPISRPNLTFSTLTVSNMSPEDSSIYLCSVSPGGYGYTFGSGTRLTVV.